Listed below are T cell receptor beta chains from one sample, sequenced in a study of T cells in localized non-small cell lung cancer. Using immunoSEQ multiplex PCR, the repertoire was profiled, and TCRdb retains in-frame clones only, with some absent. The sample holds tens of thousands of clones, less than 85% seen once. The sample here was peripheral blood, taken before any cancer treatment. Every receptor here comes from a female donor over 55 with stage I lung adenocarcinoma. Both conserved end residues are part of each CDR3. A D gene is named only where the DNA matches it firmly. Only part of the rows carry a size: once, few, many, or a class if the clone is expanded.

>TRBD1|TRBV5-6|TRBJ2-7|NA
TGTGCCAGCAGCTCCGGACAGGGCTACGAGCAGTACTTC
CASSSGQGYEQYF
>NA|TRBV7-3|TRBJ2-3|few
TGTGCCAGCAGCCCCGGGACTAGCACAGATACGCAGTATTTT
CASSPGTSTDTQYF
>TRBD2|TRBV2|TRBJ2-5|once
TGTGCCAGCAGTGTTTGGGCGGGAGGGGAGGCCCAGTACTTC
CASSVWAGGEAQYF
>TRBD1|TRBV5-1|TRBJ2-7|NA
TGCGCCAGCAGCTTACAACAGGGGGGATCGTACGAGCAGTACTTC
CASSLQQGGSYEQYF
>NA|TRBV29-1|TRBJ1-2|NA
TGCAGCGTTGAAGAGCAGGGTGGAGGTGGCTACACCTTC
CSVEEQGGGGYTF
>NA|TRBV5-5|TRBJ2-7|NA
TGTGCCAGCAGCTTTATCCCGGGGCCAAGCCCCTACGAGCAGTACTTC
CASSFIPGPSPYEQYF
>NA|TRBV5-4|TRBJ1-1|NA
TGTGCCAGCAGCTTATCGTATGGAAACACTGAAGCTTTCTTT
CASSLSYGNTEAFF
>NA|TRBV7-9|TRBJ1-3|NA
TGTGCCAGCAGCCGCACCCAGACGGCTGGAAACACCATATATTTT
CASSRTQTAGNTIYF
>NA|TRBV5-1|TRBJ2-1|NA
TGCGCCAGCAGCTATCTAGCGACAGGGTATTACAATGAGCAGTTCTTC
CASSYLATGYYNEQFF
>TRBD1|TRBV15|TRBJ1-4|NA
TGTGCCACCAGCAGAGTCCCAATATACGACAGGGGAGGTGAAAAACTGTTTTTT
CATSRVPIYDRGGEKLFF
>TRBD1|TRBV5-6|TRBJ2-7|NA
TGTGCCAGCAGACAGAGAGGACAGGGCTCCTACGAGCAGTACTTC
CASRQRGQGSYEQYF
>NA|TRBV28|TRBJ1-4|NA
TGTGCCAGCAGAATGGACGGCGCAACTAATGAAAAACTGTTTTTT
CASRMDGATNEKLFF
>TRBD1|TRBV6-5|TRBJ2-7|NA
TGTGCCAGCAGTTACCGGCAGGGGGCTACCTACGAGCAGTACTTC
CASSYRQGATYEQYF
>TRBD2|TRBV10-1|TRBJ2-2|NA
TGCGCCAGCAGTGGGGGACTAATCACCGGGGAGCTGTTTTTT
CASSGGLITGELFF
>TRBD1|TRBV18|TRBJ1-1|NA
TGTGCCAGCTCACCGCTTTACAGGGGGGACACTGAAGCTTTCTTT
CASSPLYRGDTEAFF
>TRBD1|TRBV19|TRBJ1-4|NA
TGTGCCAGTAGCACTACAGGGGGGGCAACTAATGAAAAACTGTTTTTT
CASSTTGGATNEKLFF
>NA|TRBV20-1|TRBJ1-2|NA
TGCAGTGCTGGCCACAACTATGGCTACACCTTC
CSAGHNYGYTF
>TRBD1|TRBV5-1|TRBJ2-3|once
TGCGCCAGCAGCTTGACAGGGGCAGATACGCAGTATTTT
CASSLTGADTQYF
>TRBD1|TRBV5-6|TRBJ1-2|once
TGTGCCAGCAGCCAGACAGGGATAGATGGCTACACCTTC
CASSQTGIDGYTF
>NA|TRBV6-1|TRBJ1-1|NA
TGTGCCAGCAGCCGCAGGAGTACTGAAGCTTTCTTT
CASSRRSTEAFF
>TRBD1|TRBV9|TRBJ2-2|NA
TGTGCCAGCAGCTCAGGGGGCGGGTACACCGGGGAGCTGTTTTTT
CASSSGGGYTGELFF
>NA|TRBV7-9|TRBJ1-1|NA
TGTGCCAGCAGCTTTAATCCCGGAAAAGGGACTGAAGCTTTCTTT
CASSFNPGKGTEAFF
>TRBD1|TRBV11-3|TRBJ2-7|NA
TGTGCCAGCAGCTTAGGCCGGATAGGGGGCATCTACGAGCAGTACTTC
CASSLGRIGGIYEQYF
>NA|TRBV4-1|TRBJ2-7|NA
TGCGCCAGCAGACTTGGGCTCACCATTTGGCGCGAGCAGTACTTC
CASRLGLTIWREQYF
>TRBD1|TRBV25-1|TRBJ2-7|NA
TGTGCCAGCAGCGTTCCGGGACAGGGCTCCTACGAGCAGTACTTC
CASSVPGQGSYEQYF